The 21 T cell receptor beta chains presented below share a single source sample, sequenced in a study of T-cell memory formation after mild COVID-19 (dated by TCRdb to the early 2020s). The method behind the library was 5' RACE. The sequencing machine was an Illumina NovaSeq 6000. The public reads were reprocessed in TCRdb via fastp at Q25 and MiXCR, keeping in-frame beta chains. Every distinct CDR3 protein forms one entry, paired with its most common genes and DNA. This sample is represented by some 600,000 distinct CDR3 sequences; around 15% of them were singletons. The ten largest account for roughly 7.7% of the sample. The sequencing sample was made of PBMCs or a T cell subset sorted from them (not recorded which). The receptors derive from an adult woman who had mild COVID-19 (a few samples of this study predate the infection). The sample titles of this study are shuffled in the database, so cell type and time point are left out; the donor was told from shared clones.

The CDR3 DNA sequence: TGCAGCGTTGAAGGGGTGGGGCCCTACGAGCAGTACTTC. The encoded protein is CSVEGVGPYEQYF. The genes are TRBV29-1 and TRBJ2-7, with TRBD1 as a possible D gene (5 bases). This CDR3 has 13 amino acids. The germline V gene encodes CDR1 SQVTM and CDR2 ANQGSEA. V lost 1 base, J lost 2 bases, and 9 bases lay in between.

This clonotype was detected a few times. CDR3 sequence: CASNIQGSTEAFF. The CDR3 coding sequence is TGTGCCAGCAACATACAGGGGAGCACTGAAGCTTTCTTT. The genes are TRBV25-1 and TRBJ1-1; TRBD1 aligns across 7 bases. The germline V gene encodes CDR1 MGHDK and CDR2 SYGVNS. The CDR3 consists of 13 residues. V lost 7 bases, J lost 4 bases, and 6 bases stayed unmatched.

This clonotype was seen more than once but under ten times. The rearrangement uses TRBV5-1 and TRBJ1-2; D unclear. The V and J ends lost 0 bases and 6 bases respectively, with 15 bases between them. CDR3 size: 15 residues. Germline V gene data show CDR1 as SGHRS and CDR2 as YFSETQ. The CDR3 reads CASSLERSRTHGYTF. Here the CDR3 DNA reads TGCGCCAGCAGCTTGGAGCGATCGCGCACTCATGGCTACACCTTC.

The chain is built from TRBV5-1 and TRBJ1-1; D may be TRBD1 (5 bases). CDR3 length: 13 residues. CDR1 is SGHRS, CDR2 YFSETQ, per germline. Deletions cut 6 bases from V and 1 base from J, with 10 bases between. The CDR3 DNA follows: TGCGCCAGCACGGGGGGACGGAACACTGAAGCTTTCTTT. Amino acid sequence: CASTGGRNTEAFF.

The J gene is TRBJ2-6, the V gene TRBV5-1; 12 nucleotides agree with TRBD1. This CDR3 is built from 20 residues. The V gene end was trimmed by 0 bases and the J gene end by 2 bases; junction bases not matched to a gene: 9. CDR1 and CDR2 from the germline V gene are SGHRS and YFSETQ. Here the CDR3 reads CASSLAHPGTGGAGANVLTF. The CDR3 nucleotides are TGCGCCAGCAGCTTGGCCCACCCGGGGACAGGGGGCGCTGGGGCCAACGTCCTGACTTTC.

This clonotype was seen only a few times. This chain uses TRBV5-5 with TRBJ2-2; 9 bases match TRBD2. CDR1 SGHKS and CDR2 YYEKEE come from the germline V gene (reference sequence). The CDR3 length is 17 residues. J gave up 6 bases and V 4 bases, and 13 bases lay outside the gene matches. CDR3 protein: CASSPLPSGVGPGELFF. Written as DNA, the CDR3 is TGTGCCAGCAGCCCCCTTCCTAGCGGGGTGGGGCCCGGGGAGCTGTTTTTT.

The gene calls are TRBV20-1 and TRBJ2-5; the D call may be TRBD1 or TRBD2 (6 bases each). Germline assignment: CDR1 DFQATT and CDR2 SNEGSKA (reference sequence). Trimming left V 5 bases short and J 4 bases short, with 8 bases between. The CDR3 totals 11 residues. The CDR3 DNA sequence: TGCAGTGCTGAGGGGGGAGAGACCCAGTACTTC. This gives the protein CSAEGGETQYF.

This clonotype was seen more than once but under ten times. This chain joins TRBV12-3 or TRBV12-4 and TRBJ2-7, with D perhaps assigned TRBD1 or TRBD2 (5 bases each). CDR3 length equals 15 residues. Trimming removed 5 bases from V and 5 bases from J, with 19 bases in between. CDR3 residues: CASSPGAGTIDEQYF. For the CDR3, the DNA is TGTGCCAGCAGTCCAGGCGCCGGGACGATCGACGAGCAGTACTTC.

The V and J genes are TRBV18 and TRBJ1-1; D is undetermined. CDR1 and CDR2 (germline): KGHSH, LQKENI. Trimming cost V 5 bases and J 0 bases, with 13 bases left between them. CDR3 length: 15 amino acids. The chain's CDR3 is CASSAGSVMNTEAFF. For the CDR3, the DNA is TGTGCCAGCTCAGCGGGGTCAGTGATGAACACTGAAGCTTTCTTT. The entire variable domain, with the rest obtained from reference TRBV18 and TRBJ1-1, is as follows: NAGVMQNPRHLVRRRGQEARLRCSPMKGHSHVYWYRQLPEEGLKFMVYLQKENIIDESGMPKERFSAEFPKEGPSILRIQQVVRGDSAAYFCASSAGSVMNTEAFFGQGTRLTVV.

This clonotype occurred a few times. The rearrangement uses TRBV29-1 and TRBJ1-4; 7 bases line up with TRBD1. The CDR3 consists of 14 residues. CDR1 is SQVTM, CDR2 ANQGSEA, per germline. Germline trimming cut 3 bases from V and 6 bases from J; bases unmatched to any gene: 7. This chain's CDR3 is CSVDGDSPDEKLFF. The CDR3 region has the DNA TGCAGCGTTGACGGGGACAGTCCCGATGAAAAACTGTTTTTT.

This sequence joins TRBV4-1 and TRBJ2-7; 9 positions agree with TRBD1. V shed 5 bases and J 4 bases; nucleotides not matched to a gene: 9. The germline V gene encodes CDR1 MGHRA and CDR2 YSYEKL. The CDR3 is made up of 15 amino acids. This chain's CDR3 is CASSYGDRDSYEQYF. The CDR3 DNA is TGCGCCAGCAGCTATGGGGACAGGGATAGTTACGAGCAGTACTTC.

The rearrangement links TRBV2 to TRBJ2-1, with D unclear. V lost 2 bases and J lost 1, with 6 bases in between. Germline V gene data show CDR1 as SNHLY and CDR2 as FYNNEI. This CDR3 spans 14 amino acids. DNA of the CDR3: TGTGCCAGCAGTGAATTCAGATCCTACAATGAGCAGTTCTTC. Translation gives CASSEFRSYNEQFF.

This clonotype was observed a handful of times. This sequence joins TRBV5-1 and TRBJ2-1, with 9 bases identical to TRBD1. The germline V gene encodes CDR1 SGHRS and CDR2 YFSETQ. This CDR3 comprises 16 residues. V lost 0 bases to trimming and J lost 6 bases; unmatched junction nucleotides: 7. CDR3 DNA sequence: TGCGCCAGCAGCTTGGGGGGGACAGGGAAAGGCAATGAGCAGTTCTTC. Residues: CASSLGGTGKGNEQFF.

J is TRBJ1-2 and V is TRBV4-1, with 9 positions matching TRBD1. The CDR3 covers 13 residues. The V and J ends lost 1 base and 8 bases, in that order; junction bases with no gene match: 2. Germline assignment: CDR1 MGHRA and CDR2 YSYEKL. The CDR3 here is CASSQGQGVGYTF. CDR3 in DNA: TGCGCCAGCAGCCAAGGACAGGGGGTAGGCTACACCTTC.

This clonotype has a count of ten or more. The chain has TRBV29-1 and TRBJ1-1, with 10 bases fitting TRBD1. The CDR3 loop spans 13 amino acids. Germline V gene data show CDR1 as SQVTM and CDR2 as ANQGSEA. Germline trimming cut 3 bases from V and 7 bases from J; bases unmatched to any gene: 5. This CDR3 reads CSVDDRGQGEAFF. The CDR3 region has the DNA TGCAGCGTTGATGACAGGGGGCAGGGTGAAGCTTTCTTT.

This clonotype was found a few times. The chain couples TRBV7-9 to TRBJ2-3; TRBD1 aligns across 9 bases. V trimming: 8 bases; J trimming: 5 bases; junction bases outside the gene matches: 8. The germline V gene encodes CDR1 SEHNR and CDR2 FQNEAQ (reference sequence). The CDR3 is made up of 14 amino acids. Here the CDR3 reads CASGPGQGKDTQYF. In DNA form, the CDR3 reads TGTGCCAGCGGCCCGGGACAGGGAAAAGATACGCAGTATTTT. Looking up the rest from reference TRBV7-9 and TRBJ2-3 gives the full variable domain: DTGVSQNPRHKITKRGQNVTFRCDPISEHNRLYWYRQTLGQGPEFLTYFQNEAQLEKSRLLSDRFSAERPKGSFSTLEIQRTEQGDSAMYLCASGPGQGKDTQYFGPGTRLTVL.

A word on this clonotype: Germline and junction disagree at one end, which may indicate a read error. The chain employs TRBV5-1 and TRBJ2-1, with D uncertain. The CDR3 consists of 15 residues. The germline V gene encodes CDR1 SGHRS and CDR2 YFSETQ. The CDR3 DNA follows: TGCGCCAGCAGCTTGGACGGGTTCTCCTCCAATGAGCAGTTCTTC. This gives the protein CASSLDGFSSNEQFF.

This clonotype was recorded at least ten times. This chain uses TRBV4-2 with TRBJ2-2, with D possibly matching TRBD1 (6 bases). Trimming removed 4 bases from V and 1 base from J, with 13 bases in between. Per the germline V gene, CDR1 is LGHNA and CDR2 is YNFKEQ. This CDR3 is built from 16 residues. CDR3 nucleotides: TGTGCCAGCAGCCGCTCGCGACAGGAGAACACCGGGGAGCTGTTTTTT. Encoded protein: CASSRSRQENTGELFF.

The J gene is TRBJ2-7, the V gene TRBV19; 11 nucleotides align to TRBD1. The CDR3 loop spans 12 amino acids. CDR1 is LNHDA, CDR2 SQIVND, per germline (reference sequence). V lost 9 bases to trimming and J lost 5 bases; unmatched junction nucleotides: 3. In DNA, the CDR3 is TGTGCCAGCGGGGACAGGGGGGACGAGCAGTACTTC. Translation: CASGDRGDEQYF. Full variable domain (remainder filled in from reference TRBV19 and TRBJ2-7): DGGITQSPKYLFRKEGQNVTLSCEQNLNHDAMYWYRQDPGQGLRLIYYSQIVNDFQKGDIAEGYSVSREKKESFPLTVTSAQKNPTAFYLCASGDRGDEQYFGPGTRLTVT.

This clonotype was detected only a few times. The CDR3 reads CATSDPFTDTQYF. CDR3 bases: TGTGCCACCAGTGATCCTTTCACAGATACGCAGTATTTT. This chain uses TRBV24-1 with TRBJ2-3; D remains ambiguous. Trimming left V 3 bases short and J 2 bases short, with 5 bases between. This CDR3 spans 13 amino acids. Germline CDR1 is KGHDR and CDR2 is SFDVKD.

This clonotype has a handful of counts. The chain employs TRBV12-3 or TRBV12-4 and TRBJ2-1, with D maybe TRBD1 (5 bases). The CDR3 contains 13 residues. V gave up 5 bases and J gave up 6 bases, with 11 bases separating them. CDR3 nucleotide sequence: TGTGCCAGCAGTCAAGACAGAATCAATGAGCAGTTCTTC. This gives the protein CASSQDRINEQFF.